This T cell receptor beta chain originates from a study of graft-versus-host responses after intestinal transplantation. Repertoires were generated with immunoSEQ multiplex PCR, while TCRdb's copy carries only in-frame clones and drops some. Of tens of thousands of clones listed, roughly 95% are singletons. Concerning this clone: The antigen is undetermined.

The CDR3 loop spans 14 amino acids. Trimming took 4 bases from V and 2 from J, leaving 9 bases between them. Germline-derived CDR1 and CDR2 are MNHNY and SVGAGI (reference sequence). The chain links TRBV6-6 to TRBJ1-3; D may be TRBD1 (6 bases). Here the sequenced sample was unstimulated CD8+ T cells sorted from spleen or lymph node cells, taken before transplant. This receptor was taken from a human donor who was the organ donor for an intestinal transplant. This CDR3 is CASSLPGAGNTIYF. CDR3 in DNA: TGTGCCAGCAGTTTGCCAGGGGCTGGAAACACCATATATTTT.